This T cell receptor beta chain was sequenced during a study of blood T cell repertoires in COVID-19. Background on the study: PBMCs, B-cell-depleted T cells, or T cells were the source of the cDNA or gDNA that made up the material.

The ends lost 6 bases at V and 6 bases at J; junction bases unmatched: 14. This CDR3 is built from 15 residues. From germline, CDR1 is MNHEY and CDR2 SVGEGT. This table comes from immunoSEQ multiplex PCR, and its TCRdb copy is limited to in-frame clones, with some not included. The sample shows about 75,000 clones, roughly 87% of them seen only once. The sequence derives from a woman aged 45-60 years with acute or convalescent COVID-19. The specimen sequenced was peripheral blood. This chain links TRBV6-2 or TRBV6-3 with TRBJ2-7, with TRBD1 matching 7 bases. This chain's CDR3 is CASSPTGFLSIEQYF. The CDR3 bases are TGTGCCAGCAGCCCGACAGGGTTTTTATCTATCGAGCAGTACTTC.